This T cell receptor (beta chain) came from a study of blood T cell repertoires in COVID-19. The data were produced by immunoSEQ multiplex PCR, yet TCRdb's version contains in-frame clones alone and is incomplete. The sample yields some 150,000 clones, around 84% seen once. In assigning cohorts, the study relied on participant-reported clinical history. Between the trimmed V and J ends, which lost 5 bases and 8 bases, there was a span of 13 bases. This CDR3 region has 12 residues. CDR1 is SGHDT, CDR2 YYEEEE, per germline. Sequencing used PBMCs or T cells enriched from blood (not recorded which). This receptor was identified in a woman between 45 and 60 years old who had been exposed to COVID-19. The V and J genes are TRBV5-6 and TRBJ1-2; TRBD1 might be the D (5 bases). The CDR3 nucleotides are TGTGCCAGCAGTGGGCCAGGGCGCGGCTACACCTTC. Residues: CASSGPGRGYTF.